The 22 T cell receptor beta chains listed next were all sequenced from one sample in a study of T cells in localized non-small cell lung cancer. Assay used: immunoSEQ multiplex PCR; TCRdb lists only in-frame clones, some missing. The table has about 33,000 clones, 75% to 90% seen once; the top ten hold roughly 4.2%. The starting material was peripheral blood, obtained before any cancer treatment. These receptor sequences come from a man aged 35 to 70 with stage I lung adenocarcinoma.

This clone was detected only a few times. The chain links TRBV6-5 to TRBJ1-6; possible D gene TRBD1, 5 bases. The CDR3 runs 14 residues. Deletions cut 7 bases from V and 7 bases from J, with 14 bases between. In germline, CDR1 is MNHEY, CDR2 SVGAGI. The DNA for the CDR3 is TGTGCCAGCATTTCGTCGGGGCGGAATTCACCCCTCCACTTT. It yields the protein CASISSGRNSPLHF.

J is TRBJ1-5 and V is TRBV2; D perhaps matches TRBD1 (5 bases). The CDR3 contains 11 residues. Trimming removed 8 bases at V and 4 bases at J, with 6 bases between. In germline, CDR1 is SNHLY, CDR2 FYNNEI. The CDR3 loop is CASSGNQPQHF. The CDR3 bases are TGTGCCAGCTCAGGGAATCAGCCCCAGCATTTT.

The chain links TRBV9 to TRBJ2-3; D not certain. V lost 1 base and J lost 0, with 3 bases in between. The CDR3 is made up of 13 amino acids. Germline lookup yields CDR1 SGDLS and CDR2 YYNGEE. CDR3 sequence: CASSVLSTDTQYF. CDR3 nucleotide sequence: TGTGCCAGCAGCGTACTCAGCACAGATACGCAGTATTTT.

CDR3 DNA sequence: TGTGCCAGCAGCCAATCTCACCCCAGGGGCGGGGTGGGAAGTGAGCAGTTCTTC. The encoded protein is CASSQSHPRGGVGSEQFF. This chain connects TRBV4-2 to TRBJ2-1; D might be TRBD1 or TRBD2, each matching 6 bases. V lost 2 bases and J lost 9, with 26 bases in between. Germline V gene data show CDR1 as LGHNA and CDR2 as YNFKEQ. This CDR3 is 18 amino acids long.

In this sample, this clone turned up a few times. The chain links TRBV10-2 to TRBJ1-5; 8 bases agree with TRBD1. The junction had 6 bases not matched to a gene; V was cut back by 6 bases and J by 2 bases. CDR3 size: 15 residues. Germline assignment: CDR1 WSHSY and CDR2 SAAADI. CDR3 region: CASSPTGGRNQPQHF. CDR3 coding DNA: TGCGCCAGCAGCCCAACAGGGGGTCGCAATCAGCCCCAGCATTTT.

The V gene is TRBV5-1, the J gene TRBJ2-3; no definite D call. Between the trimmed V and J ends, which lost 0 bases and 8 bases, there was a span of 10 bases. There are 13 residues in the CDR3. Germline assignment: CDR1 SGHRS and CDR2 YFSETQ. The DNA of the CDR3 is TGCGCCAGCAGCTTGGCCGTGCAGACTACGCAGTATTTT. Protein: CASSLAVQTTQYF.

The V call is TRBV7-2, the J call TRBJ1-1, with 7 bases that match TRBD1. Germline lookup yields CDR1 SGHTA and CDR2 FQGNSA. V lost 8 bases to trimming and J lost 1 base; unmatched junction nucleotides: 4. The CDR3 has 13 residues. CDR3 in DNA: TGTGCCAGCCAGGGACAGTCGAACACTGAAGCTTTCTTT. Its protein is CASQGQSNTEAFF.

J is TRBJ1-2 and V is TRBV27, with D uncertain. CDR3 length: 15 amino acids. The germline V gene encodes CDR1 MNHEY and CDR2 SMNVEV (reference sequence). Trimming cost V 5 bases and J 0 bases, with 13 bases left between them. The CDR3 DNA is TGTGCCAGCAGTCCAACCCCCGGGACTAACTATGGCTACACCTTC. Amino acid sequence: CASSPTPGTNYGYTF.

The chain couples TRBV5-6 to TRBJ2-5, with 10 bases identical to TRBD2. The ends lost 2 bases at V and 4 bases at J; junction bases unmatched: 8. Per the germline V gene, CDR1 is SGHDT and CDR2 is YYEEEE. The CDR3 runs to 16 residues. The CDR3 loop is CASSFIAGGPLETQYF. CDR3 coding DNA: TGTGCCAGCAGCTTTATAGCGGGGGGCCCATTAGAGACCCAGTACTTC. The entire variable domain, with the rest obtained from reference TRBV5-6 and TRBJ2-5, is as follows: DAGVTQSPTHLIKTRGQQVTLRCSPKSGHDTVSWYQQALGQGPQFIFQYYEEEERQRGNFPDRFSGHQFPNYSSELNVNALLLGDSALYLCASSFIAGGPLETQYFGPGTRLLVL.

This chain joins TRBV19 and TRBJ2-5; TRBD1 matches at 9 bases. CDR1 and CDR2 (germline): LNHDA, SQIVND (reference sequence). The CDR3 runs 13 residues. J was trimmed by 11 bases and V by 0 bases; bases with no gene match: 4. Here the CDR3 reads CASSIDNDRGQYF. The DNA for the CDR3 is TGTGCCAGTAGTATAGACAACGACAGGGGGCAGTACTTC.

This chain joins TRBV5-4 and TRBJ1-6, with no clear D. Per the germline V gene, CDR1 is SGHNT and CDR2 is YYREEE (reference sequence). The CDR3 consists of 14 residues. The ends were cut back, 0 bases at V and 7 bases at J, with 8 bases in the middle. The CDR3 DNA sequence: TGTGCCAGCAGCTTGGAGCACGGGAATTCACCCCTCCACTTT. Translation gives CASSLEHGNSPLHF.

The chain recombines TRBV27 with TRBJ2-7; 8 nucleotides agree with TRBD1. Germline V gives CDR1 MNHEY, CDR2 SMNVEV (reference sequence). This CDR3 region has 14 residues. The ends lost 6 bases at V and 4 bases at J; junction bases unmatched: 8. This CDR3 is CASRRKRQGYEQYF. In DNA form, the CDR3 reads TGTGCCAGCAGACGCAAAAGACAGGGGTACGAGCAGTACTTC.

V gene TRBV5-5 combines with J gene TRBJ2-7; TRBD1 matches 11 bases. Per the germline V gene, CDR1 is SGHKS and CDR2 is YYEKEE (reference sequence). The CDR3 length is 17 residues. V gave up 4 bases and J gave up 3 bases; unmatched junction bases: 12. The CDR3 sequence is CASSPGQGATSGYEQYF. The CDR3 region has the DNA TGTGCCAGCAGCCCCGGACAGGGGGCGACGTCTGGCTACGAGCAGTACTTC.

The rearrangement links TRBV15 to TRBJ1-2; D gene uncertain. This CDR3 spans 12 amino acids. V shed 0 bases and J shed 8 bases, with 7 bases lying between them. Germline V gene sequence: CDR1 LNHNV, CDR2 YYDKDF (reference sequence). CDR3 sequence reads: CATSRDRRGYTF. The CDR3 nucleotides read TGTGCCACCAGCAGAGATAGGCGGGGCTACACCTTC.

Here the CDR3 reads CASSLYGVETQYF. CDR3 in DNA: TGTGCCAGCAGCTTATATGGCGTGGAGACCCAGTACTTC. This chain joins TRBV7-2 and TRBJ2-5, with D unresolved. Germline CDR1 and CDR2: SGHTA and FQGNSA. This CDR3 comprises 13 residues. Trimming took off 2 bases at V and 5 bases at J, with 9 bases between the two ends.

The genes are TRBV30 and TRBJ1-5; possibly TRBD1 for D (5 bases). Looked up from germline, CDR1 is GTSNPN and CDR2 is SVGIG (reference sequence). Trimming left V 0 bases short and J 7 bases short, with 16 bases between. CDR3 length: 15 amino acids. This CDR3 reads CAWSVLGVKGQPQHF. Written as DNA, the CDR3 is TGTGCCTGGAGTGTACTAGGGGTTAAAGGCCAGCCCCAGCATTTT.

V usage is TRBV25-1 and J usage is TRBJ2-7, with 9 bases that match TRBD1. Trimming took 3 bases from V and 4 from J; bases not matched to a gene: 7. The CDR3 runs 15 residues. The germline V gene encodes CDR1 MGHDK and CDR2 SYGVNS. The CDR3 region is CASSDLRDRAYEQYF. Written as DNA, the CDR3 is TGTGCCAGCAGTGACCTAAGGGACAGGGCTTACGAGCAGTACTTC.

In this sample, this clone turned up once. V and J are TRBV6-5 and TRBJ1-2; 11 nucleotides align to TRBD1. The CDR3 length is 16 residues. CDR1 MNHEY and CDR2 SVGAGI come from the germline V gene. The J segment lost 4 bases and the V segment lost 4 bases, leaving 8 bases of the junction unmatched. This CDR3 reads CASSFIRTGGGYGYTF. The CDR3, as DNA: TGTGCCAGCAGTTTTATTCGGACAGGGGGCGGCTATGGCTACACCTTC.

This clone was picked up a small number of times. The CDR3 DNA reads TGTGCCAGCAGGGGCTCTGGGGCCAACGTCCTGACTTTC. Its protein is CASRGSGANVLTF. The V and J genes are TRBV6-5 and TRBJ2-6; unclear D gene. Trimming removed 6 bases at V and 0 bases at J, with 3 bases between. The CDR3 is made up of 13 amino acids. Germline-derived CDR1 and CDR2 are MNHEY and SVGAGI.

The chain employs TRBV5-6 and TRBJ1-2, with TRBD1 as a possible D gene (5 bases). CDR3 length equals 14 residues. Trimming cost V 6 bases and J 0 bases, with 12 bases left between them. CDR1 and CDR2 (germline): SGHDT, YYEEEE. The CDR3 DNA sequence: TGTGCCAGCACCAGGGTCCCAGCTAACTATGGCTACACCTTC. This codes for CASTRVPANYGYTF.

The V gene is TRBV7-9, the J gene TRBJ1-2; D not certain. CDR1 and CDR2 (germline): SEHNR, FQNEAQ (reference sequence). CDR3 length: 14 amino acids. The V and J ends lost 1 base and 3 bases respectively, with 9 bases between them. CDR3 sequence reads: CASSLVLEHYGYTF. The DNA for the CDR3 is TGTGCCAGCAGCTTAGTTTTGGAGCACTATGGCTACACCTTC.

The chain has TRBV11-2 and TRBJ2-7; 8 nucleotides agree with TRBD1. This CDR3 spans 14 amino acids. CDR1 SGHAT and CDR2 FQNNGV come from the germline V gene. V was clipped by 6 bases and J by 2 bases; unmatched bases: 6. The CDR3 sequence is CASSIGQGAYEQYF. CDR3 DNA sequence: TGTGCCAGCAGTATCGGACAGGGCGCCTACGAGCAGTACTTC.